A single sample gave rise to the 29 T cell receptor beta chains below, sequenced in a study of blood T cell repertoires in COVID-19. Using immunoSEQ multiplex PCR, the repertoire was profiled, and TCRdb retains in-frame clones only, with some absent. The sample holds some 350,000 clones, around 91% seen once. Sequenced material: peripheral blood. Receptor source: a woman aged 18-30 years who had recovered from COVID-19.

The V and J genes are TRBV20-1 and TRBJ1-2; D not certain. V shed 0 bases and J shed 6 bases, with 5 bases lying between them. This CDR3 contains 11 residues. The germline V gene encodes CDR1 DFQATT and CDR2 SNEGSKA (reference sequence). CDR3 in amino acids: CSARDSNGYTF. The CDR3 bases are TGCAGTGCTAGAGACAGTAATGGCTACACCTTC.

This clone showed up just once. This rearrangement joins TRBV5-1 to TRBJ1-2; D might be TRBD1 (6 bases). The germline CDR1 and CDR2 sequences are SGHRS and YFSETQ. The CDR3 length is 14 residues. Trimming stripped 2 bases from V and 3 bases from J, with 11 bases between. The CDR3 bases are TGCGCCAGCAGCTTAACAGGGTCTGACTATGGCTACACCTTC. Its protein is CASSLTGSDYGYTF.

V gene TRBV9 combines with J gene TRBJ2-3; TRBD2 is a possible D gene (6 bases). The germline V gene has CDR1 SGDLS and CDR2 YYNGEE. The CDR3 contains 17 residues. Trimming shortened V by 4 bases and J by 3 bases, and 21 bases separated the two germline ends. DNA of the CDR3: TGTGCCAGCAGCCTTCGACTAGTCCCGAGGGATACAGATACGCAGTATTTT. Its translation is CASSLRLVPRDTDTQYF.

The chain joins TRBV11-3 to TRBJ2-1; D perhaps matches TRBD2 (6 bases). V gave up 5 bases and J gave up 4 bases, with 18 bases separating them. The CDR3 loop spans 16 amino acids. CDR1 is SGHNT, CDR2 YENEEA, per germline. In nucleotides, the CDR3 is TGTGCCAGCAGCCCATTTAGCAGCCGGGAGTACAATGAGCAGTTCTTC. This translates into CASSPFSSREYNEQFF.

The chain is built from TRBV5-6 and TRBJ1-3; D perhaps matches TRBD1 (6 bases). In germline, CDR1 is SGHDT, CDR2 YYEEEE. CDR3 size: 17 residues. V lost 4 bases and J 3 bases, leaving 20 bases between the germline ends. The CDR3 region is CASSPSVGGVFGNTIYF. As DNA, the CDR3 is TGTGCCAGCAGCCCCAGCGTTGGGGGCGTTTTTGGAAACACCATATATTTT.

J is TRBJ1-4 and V is TRBV11-2; D remains unclear. Germline CDR1 SGHAT, CDR2 FQNNGV. This CDR3 has 13 amino acids. Trimming removed 5 bases at V and 3 bases at J, with 7 bases between. In nucleotides, the CDR3 is TGTGCCAGCAGCCGCGGGGCTAATGAAAAACTGTTTTTT. Protein sequence: CASSRGANEKLFF.

The chain uses TRBV12-3 or TRBV12-4 and TRBJ1-2, with D unresolved. Between the trimmed V and J ends, which lost 3 bases and 0 bases, there was a span of 5 bases. There are 13 residues in the CDR3. The CDR3 region is CASSFSTNYGYTF. The CDR3 DNA sequence: TGTGCCAGCAGTTTTTCCACTAACTATGGCTACACCTTC.

The genes are TRBV11-3 and TRBJ1-6; D not certain. CDR1 is SGHNT, CDR2 YENEEA, per germline. V dropped 3 bases and J dropped 6 bases, with 21 bases sitting between them. This CDR3 spans 18 amino acids. Here the CDR3 DNA reads TGTGCCAGCAGCTTCGACGGTCGGAGGCCACTGTTTAATTCACCCCTCCACTTT. It specifies CASSFDGRRPLFNSPLHF.

V gene TRBV5-1 combines with J gene TRBJ2-1, with D possibly matching TRBD1 (5 bases). The ends were cut back, 4 bases at V and 6 bases at J, with 17 bases in the middle. Germline assignment: CDR1 SGHRS and CDR2 YFSETQ. There are 15 residues in the CDR3. The CDR3 nucleotides are TGCGCCAGCAGCCGAGACAAGCACCAGGGCAATGAGCAGTTCTTC. Protein sequence: CASSRDKHQGNEQFF.

The chain uses TRBV7-9 and TRBJ2-3; 16 bases fit TRBD2. V was clipped by 5 bases and J by 1 base; unmatched bases: 6. CDR1 SEHNR and CDR2 FQNEAQ come from the germline V gene (reference sequence). This CDR3 contains 18 residues. The CDR3 DNA reads as TGTGCCAGCAGCCACGGGACTAGCGGGAGGGCCGGCACAGATACGCAGTATTTT. It translates to CASSHGTSGRAGTDTQYF.

This clone has just one count. The gene calls are TRBV18 and TRBJ2-7; possibly TRBD2 for D (5 bases). The ends were cut back, 6 bases at V and 3 bases at J, with 9 bases in the middle. The CDR3 is made up of 12 amino acids. In germline, CDR1 is KGHSH, CDR2 LQKENI. The CDR3 DNA follows: TGTGCCAGCTCCCCCCGGGGCTACGAGCAGTACGTC. Translating it yields CASSPRGYEQYV.

This clone has more than one count but fewer than ten. CDR3 amino acids: CASSTHRDSNQPQHF. The CDR3 DNA reads TGCGCCAGCAGCACCCACAGGGATAGCAATCAGCCCCAGCATTTT. The V call is TRBV5-1, the J call TRBJ1-5; weak D call: TRBD1 (6 bases). From germline, CDR1 is SGHRS and CDR2 YFSETQ. The ends were cut back, 4 bases at V and 0 bases at J, with 11 bases in the middle. There are 15 residues in the CDR3.

This chain links TRBV12-3 or TRBV12-4 with TRBJ1-1; TRBD1 aligns across 8 bases. CDR3 length equals 13 residues. After removal of 6 bases from V and 4 bases from J, the junction contained 4 bases not matched to a gene. The CDR3 coding sequence is TGTGCCAGCAGAGGACAGGGATTCACTGAAGCTTTCTTT. It translates to CASRGQGFTEAFF.

This clone came up once. This sequence joins TRBV5-4 and TRBJ1-2; D uncertain. The CDR3 consists of 13 residues. Germline V lookup: CDR1 SGHNT, CDR2 YYREEE (reference sequence). Trimming removed 4 bases at V and 3 bases at J, with 10 bases between. CDR3: CASSAVTDYGYTF. CDR3 coding DNA: TGTGCCAGCAGCGCCGTCACGGACTATGGCTACACCTTC.

With respect to this clone: This CDR3 is also generated by other DNA sequences in the sample. The chain is built from TRBV6-4 and TRBJ1-5, with TRBD1 matching over 8 bases. The CDR3 is 13 amino acids. With 9 bases clipped from V and 4 bases from J, the junction kept 5 bases outside the gene matches. Germline V gives CDR1 MRHNA, CDR2 SNTAGT. CDR3 in DNA: TGTGCCAGTTCAGGGGGCCCTAATCAGCCCCAGCATTTT. Translation gives CASSGGPNQPQHF.

The chain has TRBV5-4 and TRBJ1-4; D perhaps matches TRBD1 (5 bases). Germline V gene data show CDR1 as SGHNT and CDR2 as YYREEE (reference sequence). V was shortened by 4 bases and J by 0 bases, with 13 bases between the two germline ends. The CDR3 runs to 16 residues. CDR3 sequence reads: CASSPDTASTNEKLFF. CDR3 nucleotides: TGTGCCAGCAGCCCGGACACAGCGTCAACTAATGAAAAACTGTTTTTT.

The chain couples TRBV7-2 to TRBJ1-5; 12 nucleotides align to TRBD1. V lost 1 base and J lost 5; bases outside the gene matches: 3. The CDR3 is made up of 16 amino acids. Germline CDR1 and CDR2: SGHTA and FQGNSA. Written as DNA, the CDR3 is TGTGCCAGCAGCTTAGGAGGGACAGGGGGCGATCAGCCCCAGCATTTT. Translated: CASSLGGTGGDQPQHF.

V gene TRBV5-1 combines with J gene TRBJ2-5, with D perhaps matching TRBD2 (7 bases). Trimming cost V 0 bases and J 5 bases, with 17 bases left between them. The CDR3 is 16 residues long. Germline CDR1 and CDR2: SGHRS and YFSETQ. Here the CDR3 reads CASSLAQGGGYETQYF. CDR3 DNA: TGCGCCAGCAGCTTGGCCCAAGGGGGGGGGTACGAGACCCAGTACTTC. The variable domain in full, completed from reference TRBV5-1 and TRBJ2-5, reads KAGVTQTPRYLIKTRGQQVTLSCSPISGHRSVSWYQQTPGQGLQFLFEYFSETQRNKGNFPGRFSGRQFSNSRSEMNVSTLELGDSALYLCASSLAQGGGYETQYFGPGTRLLVL.

V is TRBV6-2 or TRBV6-3 and J is TRBJ1-2, with no clear D. The length of the CDR3 is 14 residues. Germline V gene data show CDR1 as MNHEY and CDR2 as SVGEGT. V shed 0 bases and J shed 5 bases, with 10 bases lying between them. In DNA form, the CDR3 reads TGTGCCAGCAGTTACTCGGAGGACCTATATGGCTACACCTTC. Protein: CASSYSEDLYGYTF.

The CDR3 DNA reads TGTGCCAGCAGAGATGCAGGGGGCTACACCTTC. The encoded protein is CASRDAGGYTF. The V and J genes are TRBV6-4 and TRBJ1-2; tentatively, D is TRBD1 (5 bases). With 6 bases removed from V and 8 bases from J, the gap between germline ends came to 10 bases. This CDR3 spans 11 amino acids. Per the germline V gene, CDR1 is MRHNA and CDR2 is SNTAGT.

The chain uses TRBV5-6 and TRBJ2-4; 7 bases fit TRBD1. The V segment lost 5 bases and the J segment 0 bases; nucleotides outside the gene matches: 11. The germline gives CDR1 SGHDT, CDR2 YYEEEE. The CDR3 has 17 residues. CDR3 in DNA: TGTGCCAGCAGGCACAGGGGAGAACTTCTAGCCAAAAACATTCAGTACTTC. It encodes CASRHRGELLAKNIQYF. Using reference TRBV5-6 and TRBJ2-4 for the parts outside the CDR3, the full variable domain is DAGVTQSPTHLIKTRGQQVTLRCSPKSGHDTVSWYQQALGQGPQFIFQYYEEEERQRGNFPDRFSGHQFPNYSSELNVNALLLGDSALYLCASRHRGELLAKNIQYFGAGTRLSVL.

The gene calls are TRBV11-2 and TRBJ1-2; 7 bases are a match to TRBD1. The junction had 6 bases not matched to a gene; V was cut back by 1 base and J by 1 base. Germline loops: CDR1 SGHAT, CDR2 FQNNGV. The CDR3 covers 16 residues. Written as DNA, the CDR3 is TGTGCCAGCAGCTTAGCCCGGGACAGCCTTAACTATGGCTACACCTTC. This sequence encodes CASSLARDSLNYGYTF.

The chain employs TRBV6-5 and TRBJ2-5, with D perhaps matching TRBD1 (5 bases). The V gene's germline CDR1 is MNHEY and CDR2 SVGAGI. The CDR3 is 15 amino acids. Trimming removed 2 bases from V and 5 bases from J, with 15 bases in between. The CDR3 loop is CASSYTGQLGETQYF. CDR3 DNA sequence: TGTGCCAGCAGTTACACCGGACAACTCGGGGAGACCCAGTACTTC.

The chain joins TRBV18 to TRBJ2-1; TRBD2 matches 10 bases. Trimming removed 3 bases from V and 4 bases from J; junction bases left unmatched: 6. Germline CDR1 KGHSH, CDR2 LQKENI. The CDR3 has 16 amino acids. DNA of the CDR3: TGTGCCAGCTCACCTTCCGGGACTAGCGCTTACAATGAGCAGTTCTTC. Its protein is CASSPSGTSAYNEQFF. Combining the CDR3 with reference TRBV18 and TRBJ2-1 gives the whole variable domain NAGVMQNPRHLVRRRGQEARLRCSPMKGHSHVYWYRQLPEEGLKFMVYLQKENIIDESGMPKERFSAEFPKEGPSILRIQQVVRGDSAAYFCASSPSGTSAYNEQFFGPGTRLTVL.

This clone was counted a single time. This chain connects TRBV2 to TRBJ1-6; D might be TRBD1 (5 bases). V was clipped by 7 bases and J by 9 bases, with 13 bases between them. CDR1 and CDR2 from the germline V gene are SNHLY and FYNNEI. CDR3 length equals 13 residues. In DNA form, the CDR3 reads TGTGCCAGCATTCGGGGGACGAGTTCACCCCTCCACTTT. Translation gives CASIRGTSSPLHF.

This clone is a singleton in its sample. CDR3 sequence (DNA): TGCGCCAGCAGTGAGTCTAGGTTGGAGTTCTCCTACAATGAGCAGTTCTTC. Translated: CASSESRLEFSYNEQFF. The rearrangement links TRBV10-2 to TRBJ2-1, with D uncertain. V was pared by 0 bases and J by 0 bases, with 12 bases between. The germline V gene has CDR1 WSHSY and CDR2 SAAADI. This CDR3 region has 17 residues.

This chain links TRBV9 with TRBJ1-1, with TRBD1 as a possible D gene (5 bases). The V gene lost 1 base and the J gene lost 3 bases, with 13 bases spanning the gap. This CDR3 contains 15 residues. From germline, CDR1 is SGDLS and CDR2 YYNGEE. CDR3 in DNA: TGTGCCAGCAGCGTACAGGGATCAGGGTACACTGAAGCTTTCTTT. This sequence encodes CASSVQGSGYTEAFF.

The chain employs TRBV11-2 and TRBJ2-5; 9 bases fit TRBD2. The V segment lost 5 bases and the J segment 5 bases; nucleotides outside the gene matches: 3. This CDR3 is built from 13 residues. Germline lookup yields CDR1 SGHAT and CDR2 FQNNGV. The CDR3 is CASSPTSGETQYF. CDR3 nucleotide sequence: TGTGCCAGCAGCCCAACTAGCGGGGAGACCCAGTACTTC.

The genes are TRBV6-2 or TRBV6-3 and TRBJ1-1; 7 nucleotides align to TRBD1. Germline V gene data show CDR1 as MNHEY and CDR2 as SVGEGT. This CDR3 spans 13 amino acids. Trimming at V came to 6 bases and at J to 6 bases, leaving 7 bases not matched to a gene. Here the CDR3 reads CASSQDREAEAFF. In nucleotides, the CDR3 is TGTGCCAGCAGCCAAGACAGGGAAGCTGAAGCTTTCTTT.